Each of the 24 T cell receptor beta chains below was sequenced from the same sample in a study of spatial heterogeneity in lung cancer. Findings and limits, study-wide: In tumors, expanded intratumoral alpha and beta TCR counts tracked mutation counts.

These receptors are not linked to any known antigen. Time point here: sample taken at primary tumor resection. TCRdb itself ran the 5' RACE reads through MiXCR, one entry per CDR3 protein. There are approximately 11,000 distinct CDR3 sequences in the sample; about 7.4% occur only once, and roughly a fifth lies in the top ten. The sequencing here drew on lung tumor tissue, taken at surgery. All receptors come from a female donor with early-stage non-small cell lung cancer.

Ten or more counts support this clonotype. The V gene is TRBV5-1, the J gene TRBJ2-7; D is possibly TRBD1 (5 bases). V lost 2 bases and J 4 bases, leaving 16 bases between the germline ends. The CDR3 is made up of 15 amino acids. The V gene's germline CDR1 is SGHRS and CDR2 YFSETQ. The CDR3 nucleotides read TGCGCCAGCAGCTTAGGGCAGGGTTCTTTATACGAGCAGTACTTC. Protein: CASSLGQGSLYEQYF.

There are a few counts of this clonotype. V is TRBV28 and J is TRBJ2-5; TRBD2 matches 8 bases. The V gene end was trimmed by 6 bases and the J gene end by 4 bases; junction bases not matched to a gene: 10. The CDR3 loop spans 15 amino acids. The germline V gene has CDR1 MDHEN and CDR2 SYDVKM. CDR3 loop: CASRKPSGGGETQYF. The DNA of the CDR3 is TGTGCCAGCAGGAAACCGAGCGGGGGAGGAGAGACCCAGTACTTC.

The chain carries TRBV12-3 or TRBV12-4 and TRBJ2-5; maybe TRBD1 (6 bases). Trimming removed 7 bases at V and 4 bases at J, with 13 bases between. This CDR3 region has 13 residues. CDR3 sequence (DNA): TGTGCCAGCACTAAACAGGGTTCAGAGACCCAGTACTTC. The encoded protein is CASTKQGSETQYF.

This chain links TRBV10-3 with TRBJ1-1; D remains unclear. The germline gives CDR1 ENHRY, CDR2 SYGVKD. The germline V and J ends were trimmed by 3 bases and 9 bases, with 17 bases remaining between them. This CDR3 comprises 14 residues. This CDR3 reads CAISDPRSSPKAFF. The CDR3 DNA sequence: TGTGCCATCAGTGACCCCAGGTCTTCCCCAAAAGCTTTCTTT.

The rearrangement uses TRBV2 and TRBJ2-3, with D possibly being TRBD2 (6 bases). V gave up 1 base and J gave up 8 bases, with 13 bases separating them. Germline V lookup: CDR1 SNHLY, CDR2 FYNNEI. The CDR3 contains 14 residues. CDR3 nucleotides: TGTGCCAGCAGTGAAGGAGGGACTTCCTCTACGCAGTATTTT. It codes for CASSEGGTSSTQYF.

The chain carries TRBV5-4 and TRBJ1-1; 7 bases line up with TRBD1. The CDR3 has 15 residues. Germline values: CDR1 SGHNT, CDR2 YYREEE (reference sequence). Germline trimming cut 1 base from V and 3 bases from J; bases unmatched to any gene: 6. The CDR3 coding sequence is TGTGCCAGCAGCTTGAAGACAGGGTACGACACTGAAGCTTTCTTT. It translates to CASSLKTGYDTEAFF.

This clonotype was counted at least ten times. The chain combines TRBV6-2 or TRBV6-3 with TRBJ1-1; 9 bases align to TRBD1. With 4 bases clipped from V and 3 bases from J, the junction kept 6 bases outside the gene matches. The CDR3 consists of 15 residues. Germline lookup yields CDR1 MNHEY and CDR2 SVGEGT. As DNA, the CDR3 is TGTGCCAGCAGTTGGACAGGGGCGCCGGACACTGAAGCTTTCTTT. This encodes CASSWTGAPDTEAFF.

This clonotype occurred many times. The chain combines TRBV18 with TRBJ2-7; 9 nucleotides agree with TRBD1. V trimming: 6 bases; J trimming: 7 bases; junction bases outside the gene matches: 10. Per germline, CDR1 KGHSH and CDR2 LQKENI. This CDR3 contains 14 residues. The CDR3 nucleotides read TGTGCCAGCTCGGCCGGGACAGGGTCGGGGGAGCAGTACTTC. Amino acid sequence: CASSAGTGSGEQYF. The full variable domain, with the rest looked up from reference TRBV18 and TRBJ2-7, is NAGVMQNPRHLVRRRGQEARLRCSPMKGHSHVYWYRQLPEEGLKFMVYLQKENIIDESGMPKERFSAEFPKEGPSILRIQQVVRGDSAAYFCASSAGTGSGEQYFGPGTRLTVT.

This chain links TRBV29-1 with TRBJ2-2; 7 nucleotides line up with TRBD2. The CDR3 covers 13 residues. With V trimmed by 7 bases and J by 1 base, 3 bases remained unmatched. Germline-derived CDR1 and CDR2 are SQVTM and ANQGSEA. The CDR3 loop reads CSASGGNTGELFF. The CDR3 coding sequence is TGCAGCGCCTCGGGGGGGAACACCGGGGAGCTGTTTTTT.

Many counts were recorded for this clonotype. Here the CDR3 reads CAWSRGGSGYGYTF. In nucleotides, the CDR3 is TGTGCCTGGAGTAGAGGGGGGTCGGGCTATGGCTACACCTTC. The chain joins TRBV30 to TRBJ1-2; possibly TRBD1 for D (6 bases). V lost 2 bases and J 4 bases, leaving 14 bases between the germline ends. The CDR3 spans 14 residues. Germline V gives CDR1 GTSNPN, CDR2 SVGIG (reference sequence).

The chain carries TRBV2 and TRBJ2-6, with D hard to call. This CDR3 has 15 residues. Germline V gene data show CDR1 as SNHLY and CDR2 as FYNNEI. The V end lost 7 bases, the J end lost 3 bases, and 13 bases lay between the germline ends. CDR3 DNA sequence: TGTGCCAGCACGTTCAAGGACGGTGGGGCCAACGTCCTGACTTTC. This encodes CASTFKDGGANVLTF.

By proportion, this clonotype is medium-sized. The CDR3 loop is CASSQGAEATAFF. The CDR3 nucleotides read TGTGCCAGCAGCCAAGGGGCGGAGGCGACGGCTTTCTTT. This chain joins TRBV3-1 and TRBJ1-1, with D unresolved. V lost 1 base, J lost 11 bases, and 14 bases lay in between. This CDR3 region has 13 residues. CDR1 LGHDT and CDR2 YNNKEL come from the germline V gene (reference sequence).

This clonotype has ten or more counts. V is TRBV18 and J is TRBJ1-1, with 9 bases fitting TRBD1. The CDR3 has 17 residues. The V gene end was trimmed by 3 bases and the J gene end by 5 bases; junction bases not matched to a gene: 13. Germline V CDR1 and CDR2: KGHSH, LQKENI. The DNA of the CDR3 is TGTGCCAGCTCACCGCTACCTCCGGGACAGGGACGGACTGAAGCTTTCTTT. Protein sequence: CASSPLPPGQGRTEAFF.

Judged by abundance, this clonotype is large. The rearrangement joins TRBV19 to TRBJ1-1; no clear D gene. Deletions cut 7 bases from V and 5 bases from J, with 14 bases between. The germline CDR1 and CDR2 sequences are LNHDA and SQIVND (reference sequence). The CDR3 loop spans 13 amino acids. The CDR3 coding sequence is TGTGCCAGTACCCAGGAGTTTAGGACTGAAGCTTTCTTT. Translating gives CASTQEFRTEAFF.

The rearrangement joins TRBV7-8 to TRBJ2-5, with 8 bases matching TRBD1. The J segment lost 3 bases and the V segment lost 2 bases, leaving 2 bases of the junction unmatched. Per the germline V gene, CDR1 is SGHVS and CDR2 is FQNEAQ. The CDR3 has 14 residues. The CDR3 DNA is TGTGCCAGCAGCTTAAGGACAGGGAAAGAGACCCAGTACTTC. Encoded protein: CASSLRTGKETQYF.

For this clonotype: This could be a read error, since a much larger clone is one nucleotide away. The J gene is TRBJ1-2, the V gene TRBV6-6; possible D gene TRBD1, 6 bases. CDR1 and CDR2 (germline): MNHNY, SVGAGI (reference sequence). This CDR3 spans 15 amino acids. As DNA, the CDR3 is TGTGCCAGCAGTCGCCCGGGACAACTCAACTATGGCCACACCTTC. The encoded protein is CASSRPGQLNYGHTF.

This clonotype appeared a few times. The chain has TRBV18 and TRBJ2-7; 15 nucleotides agree with TRBD2. This CDR3 has 16 amino acids. Germline V gene sequence: CDR1 KGHSH, CDR2 LQKENI. The ends lost 2 bases at V and 5 bases at J; junction bases unmatched: 4. CDR3 protein: CASSPRTSGGADEQYF. The DNA for the CDR3 is TGTGCCAGCTCACCAAGGACTAGCGGGGGGGCCGACGAGCAGTACTTC. The whole variable domain, remainder taken from reference TRBV18 and TRBJ2-7, is NAGVMQNPRHLVRRRGQEARLRCSPMKGHSHVYWYRQLPEEGLKFMVYLQKENIIDESGMPKERFSAEFPKEGPSILRIQQVVRGDSAAYFCASSPRTSGGADEQYFGPGTRLTVT.

This clonotype has a handful of counts. This sequence joins TRBV19 and TRBJ2-7; the D is unclear. This CDR3 spans 16 amino acids. V shed 0 bases and J shed 3 bases, with 15 bases lying between them. Germline assignment: CDR1 LNHDA and CDR2 SQIVND (reference sequence). The CDR3 nucleotides are TGTGCCAGTAGTATAGAGGTGGAAAACAAACGCTACGAGCAGTACTTC. It specifies CASSIEVENKRYEQYF.

This clonotype was seen only a few times. The chain carries TRBV20-1 and TRBJ1-4; no definite D call. The CDR3 is 16 residues long. V gave up 0 bases and J gave up 1 base, with 12 bases separating them. From germline, CDR1 is DFQATT and CDR2 SNEGSKA (reference sequence). CDR3 amino acids: CSARDLGGVTNEKLFF. Written as DNA, the CDR3 is TGCAGTGCTAGAGATCTAGGTGGTGTAACTAATGAAAAACTGTTTTTT.

By frequency in the sample, this clonotype is medium-sized. The chain couples TRBV3-1 to TRBJ1-1; possible D gene TRBD1, 6 bases. Trimming pared 4 bases from V and 0 bases from J, leaving 18 bases between. Germline V gene data show CDR1 as LGHDT and CDR2 as YNNKEL (reference sequence). CDR3 length: 17 amino acids. The CDR3 region is CASSRPPGTSMNTEAFF. CDR3 DNA: TGTGCCAGCAGCCGCCCGCCCGGGACATCTATGAACACTGAAGCTTTCTTT.

This clonotype came up many times. The gene calls are TRBV7-9 and TRBJ2-3, with TRBD2 as a possible D gene (6 bases). V was pared by 8 bases and J by 5 bases, with 17 bases between. Germline loops: CDR1 SEHNR, CDR2 FQNEAQ (reference sequence). The CDR3 contains 14 residues. CDR3 protein: CASPLGGVVDTQYF. The CDR3 coding sequence is TGTGCCAGCCCCCTCGGAGGGGTTGTAGATACGCAGTATTTT.

This clonotype was seen ten or more times. This rearrangement joins TRBV5-1 to TRBJ2-3; the D gene is possibly TRBD1 (6 bases). The V gene's germline CDR1 is SGHRS and CDR2 YFSETQ. The CDR3 contains 13 residues. The V and J ends lost 2 bases and 4 bases respectively, with 8 bases between them. CDR3 amino acids: CASSLQGSDTQYF. The CDR3 DNA reads as TGCGCCAGCAGCTTACAGGGATCAGATACGCAGTATTTT.

This clonotype is medium-sized by share. The CDR3: CASSSGHPDTQYF. The CDR3 nucleotides read TGTGCCAGCAGTTCGGGACACCCAGATACGCAGTATTTT. V gene TRBV12-3 or TRBV12-4 combines with J gene TRBJ2-3; possible D gene TRBD1, 6 bases. The CDR3 covers 13 residues. Trimming removed 4 bases from V and 4 bases from J, with 9 bases in between.

In its sample, this clonotype was seen many times. The CDR3 nucleotides read TGCAGTGCTAGTCGGACTAGCGGTCTCGAGCAGTACTTC. This encodes CSASRTSGLEQYF. The chain couples TRBV20-1 to TRBJ2-7, with 10 bases fitting TRBD2. CDR1 and CDR2 from the germline V gene are DFQATT and SNEGSKA (reference sequence). CDR3 length: 13 residues. Trimming cost V 3 bases and J 6 bases; bases outside gene matches: 5.